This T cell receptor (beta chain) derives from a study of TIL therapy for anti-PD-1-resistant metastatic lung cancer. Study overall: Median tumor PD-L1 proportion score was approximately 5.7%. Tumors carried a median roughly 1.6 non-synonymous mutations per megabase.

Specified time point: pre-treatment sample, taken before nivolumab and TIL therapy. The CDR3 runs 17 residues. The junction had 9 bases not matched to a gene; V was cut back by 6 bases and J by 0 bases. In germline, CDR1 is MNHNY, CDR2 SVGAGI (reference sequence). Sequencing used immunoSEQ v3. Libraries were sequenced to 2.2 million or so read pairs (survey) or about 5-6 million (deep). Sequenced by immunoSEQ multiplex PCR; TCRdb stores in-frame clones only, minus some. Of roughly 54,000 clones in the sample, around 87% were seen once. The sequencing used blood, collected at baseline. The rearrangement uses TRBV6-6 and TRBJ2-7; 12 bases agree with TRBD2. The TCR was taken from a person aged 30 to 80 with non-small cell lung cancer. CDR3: CASRRLAGDQGSYEQYF. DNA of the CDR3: TGTGCCAGCAGACGACTAGCGGGAGATCAGGGCTCCTACGAGCAGTACTTC.